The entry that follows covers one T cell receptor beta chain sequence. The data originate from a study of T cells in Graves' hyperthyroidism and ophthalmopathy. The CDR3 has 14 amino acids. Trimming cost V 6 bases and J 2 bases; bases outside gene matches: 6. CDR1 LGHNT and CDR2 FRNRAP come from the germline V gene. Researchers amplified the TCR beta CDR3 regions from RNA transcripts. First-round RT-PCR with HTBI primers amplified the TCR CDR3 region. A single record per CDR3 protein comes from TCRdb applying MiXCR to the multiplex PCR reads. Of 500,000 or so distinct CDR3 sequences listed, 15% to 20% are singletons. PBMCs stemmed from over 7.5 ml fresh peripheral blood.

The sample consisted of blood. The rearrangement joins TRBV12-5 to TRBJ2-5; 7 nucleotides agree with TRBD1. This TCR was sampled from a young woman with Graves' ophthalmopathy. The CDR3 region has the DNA TGTGCTAGTGGGGCCGGGACAGCACAAGAGACCCAGTACTTC. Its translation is CASGAGTAQETQYF.